The source of this T cell receptor (beta chain) is a study of blood T cell repertoires in COVID-19. Study in general: Donors in the United States, Italy and Spain gave samples during acute or convalescent COVID-19.

The CDR3 is made up of 13 amino acids. The V end lost 11 bases, the J end lost 3 bases, and 14 bases lay between the germline ends. Germline assignment: CDR1 LNHDA and CDR2 SQIVND (reference sequence). This clone was seen more than once but under ten times. Using immunoSEQ multiplex PCR, the repertoire was profiled, and TCRdb retains in-frame clones only, with some absent. The table has 80,000 to 95,000 clones, about 85% seen once. Sequenced material: peripheral blood. The genes are TRBV19 and TRBJ1-5; tentative D call: TRBD1 (5 bases). This TCR was sampled from a woman aged 70-85 years with acute or convalescent COVID-19. Here the CDR3 DNA reads TGTGCCGGTGCTGGGGGGAACAATCAGCCCCAGCATTTT. This codes for CAGAGGNNQPQHF.